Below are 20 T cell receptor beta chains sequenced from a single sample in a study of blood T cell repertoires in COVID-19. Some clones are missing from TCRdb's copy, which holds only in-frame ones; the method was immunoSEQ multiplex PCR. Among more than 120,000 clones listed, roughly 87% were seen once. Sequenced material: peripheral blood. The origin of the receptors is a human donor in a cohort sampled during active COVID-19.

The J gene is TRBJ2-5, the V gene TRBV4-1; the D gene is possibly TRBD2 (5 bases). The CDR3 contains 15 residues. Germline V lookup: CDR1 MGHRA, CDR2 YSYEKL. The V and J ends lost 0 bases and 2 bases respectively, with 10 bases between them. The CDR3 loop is CASSQDPGRQETQYF. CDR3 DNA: TGCGCCAGCAGCCAAGATCCGGGAAGGCAAGAGACCCAGTACTTC.

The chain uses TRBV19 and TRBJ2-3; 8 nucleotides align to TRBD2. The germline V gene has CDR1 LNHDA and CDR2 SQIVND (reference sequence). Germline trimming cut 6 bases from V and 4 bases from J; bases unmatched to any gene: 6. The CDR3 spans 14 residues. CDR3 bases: TGTGCCAGTAGGACCGGGACTAGTGCAGATACGCAGTATTTT. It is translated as CASRTGTSADTQYF.

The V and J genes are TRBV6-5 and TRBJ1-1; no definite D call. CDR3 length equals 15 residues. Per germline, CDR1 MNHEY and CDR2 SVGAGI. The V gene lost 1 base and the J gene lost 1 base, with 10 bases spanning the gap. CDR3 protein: CASSYLASGNTEAFF. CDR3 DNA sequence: TGTGCCAGCAGTTACTTGGCTTCGGGGAACACTGAAGCTTTCTTT.

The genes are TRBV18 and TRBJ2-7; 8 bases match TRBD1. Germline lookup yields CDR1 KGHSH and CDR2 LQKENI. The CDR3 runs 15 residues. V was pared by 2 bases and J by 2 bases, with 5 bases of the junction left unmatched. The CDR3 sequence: CASSPGDRWAYEQYF. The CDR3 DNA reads TGTGCCAGCTCACCAGGGGACAGGTGGGCCTACGAGCAGTACTTC.

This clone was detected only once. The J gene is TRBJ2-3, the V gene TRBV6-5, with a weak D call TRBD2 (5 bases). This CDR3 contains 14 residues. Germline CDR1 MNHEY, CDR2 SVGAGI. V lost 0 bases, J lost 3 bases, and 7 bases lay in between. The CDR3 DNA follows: TGTGCCAGCAGTTACTCGCTAGCTACAGATACGCAGTATTTT. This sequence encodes CASSYSLATDTQYF.

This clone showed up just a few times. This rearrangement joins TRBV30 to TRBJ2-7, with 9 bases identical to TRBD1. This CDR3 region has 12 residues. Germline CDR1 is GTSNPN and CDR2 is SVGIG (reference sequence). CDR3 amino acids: CALDRGSHEQYF. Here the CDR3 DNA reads TGTGCTCTGGACAGGGGTTCGCACGAGCAGTACTTC.

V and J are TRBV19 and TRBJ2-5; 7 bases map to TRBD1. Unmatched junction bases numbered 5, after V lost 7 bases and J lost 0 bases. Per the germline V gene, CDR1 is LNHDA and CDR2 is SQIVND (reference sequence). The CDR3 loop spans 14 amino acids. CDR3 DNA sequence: TGTGCCAGTACCCCGACAGGGAACCAAGAGACCCAGTACTTC. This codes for CASTPTGNQETQYF.

The CDR3 region is CASSLALGASGNTIYF. DNA for the CDR3: TGCGCCAGCAGCTTGGCCTTGGGGGCCTCAGGAAACACCATATATTTT. The chain combines TRBV5-1 with TRBJ1-3; D might be TRBD1 (6 bases). Trimming stripped 0 bases from V and 4 bases from J, with 14 bases between. Germline CDR1 is SGHRS and CDR2 is YFSETQ. The CDR3 has 16 residues.

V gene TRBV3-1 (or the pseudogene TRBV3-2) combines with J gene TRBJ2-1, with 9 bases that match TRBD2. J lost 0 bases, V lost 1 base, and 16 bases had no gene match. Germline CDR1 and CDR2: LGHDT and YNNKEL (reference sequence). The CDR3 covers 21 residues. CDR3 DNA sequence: TGTGCCAGCAGCCAAGTACCTAGCGGGGTATTTCTATTTGGCTCCTACAATGAGCAGTTCTTC. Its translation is CASSQVPSGVFLFGSYNEQFF.

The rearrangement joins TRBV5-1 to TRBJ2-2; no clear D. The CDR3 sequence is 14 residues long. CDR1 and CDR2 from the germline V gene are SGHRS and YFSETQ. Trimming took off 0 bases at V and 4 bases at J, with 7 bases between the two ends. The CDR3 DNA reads TGCGCCAGCAGCTTGGAAACCGGCACCGGGGAGCTGTTTTTT. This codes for CASSLETGTGELFF.

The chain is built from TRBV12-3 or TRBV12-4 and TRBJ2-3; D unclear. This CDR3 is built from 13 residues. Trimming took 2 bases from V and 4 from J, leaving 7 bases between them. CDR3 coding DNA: TGTGCCAGCAGTTTAACTGTCGCAGATACGCAGTATTTT. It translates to CASSLTVADTQYF.

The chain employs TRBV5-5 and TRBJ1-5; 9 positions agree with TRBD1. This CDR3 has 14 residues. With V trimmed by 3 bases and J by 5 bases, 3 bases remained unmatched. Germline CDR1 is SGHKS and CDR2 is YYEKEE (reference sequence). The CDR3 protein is CASSSGQGDQPQHF. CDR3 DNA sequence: TGTGCCAGCAGCTCGGGACAGGGCGATCAGCCCCAGCATTTT.

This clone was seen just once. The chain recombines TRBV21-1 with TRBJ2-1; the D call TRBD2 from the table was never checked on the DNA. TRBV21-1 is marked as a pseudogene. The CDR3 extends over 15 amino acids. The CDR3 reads CASSKPLEGSNEQFF. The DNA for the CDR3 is TGTGCCAGCAGCAAACCCCTGGAGGGTTCCAATGAGCAGTTCTTC.

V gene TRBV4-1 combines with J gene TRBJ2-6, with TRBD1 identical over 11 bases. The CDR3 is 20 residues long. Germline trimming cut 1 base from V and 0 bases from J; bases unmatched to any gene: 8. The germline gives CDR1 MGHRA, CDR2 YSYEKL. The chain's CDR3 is CASSQVPGTGGFSGANVLTF. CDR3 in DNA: TGCGCCAGCAGCCAAGTTCCCGGGACAGGGGGTTTCTCTGGGGCCAACGTCCTGACTTTC.

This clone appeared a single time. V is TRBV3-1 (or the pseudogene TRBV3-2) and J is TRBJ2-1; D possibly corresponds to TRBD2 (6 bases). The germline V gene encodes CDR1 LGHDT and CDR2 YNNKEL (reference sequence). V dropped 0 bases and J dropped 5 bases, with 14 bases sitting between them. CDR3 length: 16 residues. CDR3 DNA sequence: TGTGCCAGCAGCCAAGATCGGGGAGGTACTCACAATGAGCAGTTCTTC. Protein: CASSQDRGGTHNEQFF.

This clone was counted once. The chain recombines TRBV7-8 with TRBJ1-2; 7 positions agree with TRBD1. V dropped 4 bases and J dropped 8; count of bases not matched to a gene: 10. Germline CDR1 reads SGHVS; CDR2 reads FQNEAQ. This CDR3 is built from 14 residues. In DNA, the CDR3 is TGTGCCAGCAGCTCCCTGACAGGGCCGAGGGGCTACACCTTC. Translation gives CASSSLTGPRGYTF.

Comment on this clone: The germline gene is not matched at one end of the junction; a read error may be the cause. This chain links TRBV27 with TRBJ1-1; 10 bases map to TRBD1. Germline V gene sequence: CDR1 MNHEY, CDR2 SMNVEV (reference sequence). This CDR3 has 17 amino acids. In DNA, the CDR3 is TGTGCCAGCAGTCTATCCCTACGAAGGACAGGGGGCACTGAAGCTTTCTTT. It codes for CASSLSLRRTGGTEAFF.

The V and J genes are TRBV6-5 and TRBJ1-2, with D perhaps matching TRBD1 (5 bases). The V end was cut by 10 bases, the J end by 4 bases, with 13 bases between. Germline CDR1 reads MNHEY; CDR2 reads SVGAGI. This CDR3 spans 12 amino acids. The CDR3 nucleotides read TGTGCCACCCAGGGCCAGCTCTATGGCTACACCTTC. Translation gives CATQGQLYGYTF.

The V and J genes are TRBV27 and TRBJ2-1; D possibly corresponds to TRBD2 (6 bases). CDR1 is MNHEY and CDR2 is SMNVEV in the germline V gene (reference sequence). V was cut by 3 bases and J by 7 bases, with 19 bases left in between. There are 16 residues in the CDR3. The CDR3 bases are TGTGCCAGCAGTTTGTTCCAAAACCGGGGGAGGAATGAGCAGTTCTTC. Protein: CASSLFQNRGRNEQFF.

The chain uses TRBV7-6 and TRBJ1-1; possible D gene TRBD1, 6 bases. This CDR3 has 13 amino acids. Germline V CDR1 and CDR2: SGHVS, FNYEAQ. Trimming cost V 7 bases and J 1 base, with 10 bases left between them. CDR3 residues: CASTRTENTEAFF. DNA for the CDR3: TGTGCCAGCACCAGGACAGAGAACACTGAAGCTTTCTTT. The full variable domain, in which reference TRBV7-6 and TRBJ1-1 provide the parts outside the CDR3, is GAGVSQSPRYKVTKRGQDVALRCDPISGHVSLYWYRQALGQGPEFLTYFNYEAQQDKSGLPNDRFSAERPEGSISTLTIQRTEQRDSAMYRCASTRTENTEAFFGQGTRLTVV.